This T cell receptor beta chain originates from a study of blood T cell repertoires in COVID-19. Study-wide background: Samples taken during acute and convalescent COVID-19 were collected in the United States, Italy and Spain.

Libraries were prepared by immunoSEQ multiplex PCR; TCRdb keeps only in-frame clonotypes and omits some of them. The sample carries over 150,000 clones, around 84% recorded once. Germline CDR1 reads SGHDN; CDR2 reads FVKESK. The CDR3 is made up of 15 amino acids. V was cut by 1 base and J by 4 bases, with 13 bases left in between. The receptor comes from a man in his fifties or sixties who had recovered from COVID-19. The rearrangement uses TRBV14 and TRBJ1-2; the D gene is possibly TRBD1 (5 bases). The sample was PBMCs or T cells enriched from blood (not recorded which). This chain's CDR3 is CASSQGAGRGYGYTF. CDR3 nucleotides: TGTGCCAGCAGCCAAGGCGCAGGGAGGGGCTATGGCTACACCTTC. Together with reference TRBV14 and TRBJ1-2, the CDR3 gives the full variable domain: EAGVTQFPSHSVIEKGQTVTLRCDPISGHDNLYWYRRVMGKEIKFLLHFVKESKQDESGMPNNRFLAERTGGTYSTLKVQPAELEDSGVYFCASSQGAGRGYGYTFGSGTRLTVV.